Shown below are 18 T cell receptor beta chains from a single sample sequenced in a study of early T cells in non-severe SARS-CoV-2 infection. TCRdb ran MiXCR on the 5' RACE reads and lists one entry per CDR3 protein. This repertoire shows 37,000 or so distinct CDR3 sequences, under 8% found once; its top ten account for approximately 6%. What was sequenced was whole blood. These receptors originate from an adult who was a healthcare worker with PCR-confirmed SARS-CoV-2 infection or an uninfected control (not recorded which).

This rearrangement joins TRBV9 to TRBJ2-7; TRBD1 matches at 7 bases. V gave up 0 bases and J gave up 2 bases; unmatched junction bases: 2. The germline gives CDR1 SGDLS, CDR2 YYNGEE. This CDR3 contains 14 residues. CDR3 sequence (DNA): TGTGCCAGCAGCGTAGGACAGGGCGCCTACGAGCAGTACTTC. Protein sequence: CASSVGQGAYEQYF.

This clonotype has a handful of counts. The chain couples TRBV11-3 to TRBJ2-3; a weak D match, TRBD2 (5 bases). This CDR3 is built from 15 residues. CDR1 is SGHNT and CDR2 is YENEEA in the germline V gene. V lost 1 base to trimming and J lost 4 bases, with 12 bases between them. CDR3 residues: CASSLGGPSADTQYF. In DNA, the CDR3 is TGTGCCAGCAGCTTAGGCGGGCCCTCCGCAGATACGCAGTATTTT. Full variable domain (rest looked up from reference TRBV11-3 and TRBJ2-3): EAGVVQSPRYKIIEKKQPVAFWCNPISGHNTLYWYLQNLGQGPELLIRYENEEAVDDSQLPKDRFSAERLKGVDSTLKIQPAELGDSAVYLCASSLGGPSADTQYFGPGTRLTVL.

At least ten counts were recorded for this clonotype. The V and J genes are TRBV6-5 and TRBJ1-2; TRBD1 aligns across 10 bases. The CDR3 runs 12 residues. J gave up 4 bases and V 8 bases, and 1 base lay outside the gene matches. Germline V gives CDR1 MNHEY, CDR2 SVGAGI. CDR3 amino acids: CASRDRGYGYTF. CDR3 coding DNA: TGTGCCAGCCGGGACAGGGGCTATGGCTACACCTTC.

This clonotype was picked up a small number of times. V usage is TRBV4-1 and J usage is TRBJ2-2; D gene uncertain. V lost 0 bases, J lost 4 bases, and 3 bases lay in between. This CDR3 has 13 amino acids. From germline, CDR1 is MGHRA and CDR2 YSYEKL. The CDR3 nucleotides are TGCGCCAGCAGCCAAGACCGCACCGGGGAGCTGTTTTTT. It specifies CASSQDRTGELFF.

This clonotype has a count of ten or more. V and J are TRBV14 and TRBJ2-3; D is unclear. Germline V CDR1 and CDR2: SGHDN, FVKESK. V lost 2 bases and J lost 3, with 9 bases in between. The CDR3 contains 14 residues. The CDR3 protein is CASSQQERTDTQYF. DNA of the CDR3: TGTGCCAGCAGCCAACAAGAGAGGACAGATACGCAGTATTTT.

This clonotype was seen ten or more times. The chain has TRBV7-3 and TRBJ2-1, with D perhaps TRBD1 (5 bases). This CDR3 contains 15 residues. The V end was cut by 3 bases, the J end by 2 bases, with 11 bases between. Germline V gives CDR1 SGHTA, CDR2 FQGTGA. The CDR3 DNA is TGTGCCAGCAGCTTTACCCAGGGTACCTACAATGAGCAGTTCTTC. Residues: CASSFTQGTYNEQFF. Looking up the rest from reference TRBV7-3 and TRBJ2-1 gives the full variable domain: GAGVSQTPSNKVTEKGKYVELRCDPISGHTALYWYRQSLGQGPEFLIYFQGTGAADDSGLPNDRFFAVRPEGSVSTLKIQRTERGDSAVYLCASSFTQGTYNEQFFGPGTRLTVL.

This clonotype was observed many times. The chain links TRBV10-2 to TRBJ1-5; D perhaps matches TRBD1 (5 bases). V was trimmed by 6 bases and J by 4 bases, leaving 7 bases between them. The CDR3 sequence is 12 residues long. Per the germline V gene, CDR1 is WSHSY and CDR2 is SAAADI. CDR3 region: CASRDTNQPQHF. The DNA of the CDR3 is TGCGCCAGCAGGGACACTAATCAGCCCCAGCATTTT.

This clonotype was recorded many times. The chain is built from TRBV7-2 and TRBJ2-2, with a weak D call TRBD2 (6 bases). The CDR3 is 15 amino acids. The V gene's germline CDR1 is SGHTA and CDR2 FQGNSA. The ends were cut back, 2 bases at V and 1 base at J, with 8 bases in the middle. The CDR3 nucleotides are TGTGCCAGCAGCTTACTAGCGCAGAACACCGGGGAGCTGTTTTTT. Translation: CASSLLAQNTGELFF.

This clonotype was observed at least ten times. The gene calls are TRBV6-1 and TRBJ2-3, with 8 bases matching TRBD2. The CDR3 spans 15 residues. With V trimmed by 3 bases and J by 0 bases, 2 bases remained unmatched. In germline, CDR1 is MNHNS, CDR2 SASEGT. CDR3 protein: CASSEASGSTDTQYF. As DNA, the CDR3 is TGTGCCAGCAGTGAGGCTAGCGGGAGCACAGATACGCAGTATTTT.

This clonotype was counted a few times. This rearrangement joins TRBV15 to TRBJ2-3; D is possibly TRBD2 (6 bases). CDR1 and CDR2 from the germline V gene are LNHNV and YYDKDF (reference sequence). The CDR3 length is 16 residues. V was pared by 2 bases and J by 2 bases, with 14 bases between. The CDR3 DNA is TGTGCCACCAGCAGACTCCGCGCGGGATCCACAGATACGCAGTATTTT. Amino acid sequence: CATSRLRAGSTDTQYF.

This clonotype was counted a few times. The rearrangement joins TRBV29-1 to TRBJ2-2; D remains unclear. Germline-derived CDR1 and CDR2 are SQVTM and ANQGSEA. The CDR3 covers 13 residues. Trimming pared 5 bases from V and 1 base from J, leaving 8 bases between. As DNA, the CDR3 is TGCAGCGTTCGCGGATTGAACACCGGGGAGCTGTTTTTT. Protein sequence: CSVRGLNTGELFF.

This clonotype was picked up a small number of times. The chain recombines TRBV5-5 with TRBJ1-6; unclear D gene. V gave up 0 bases and J gave up 10 bases, with 11 bases separating them. Germline CDR1 reads SGHKS; CDR2 reads YYEKEE (reference sequence). The CDR3 spans 14 residues. The CDR3 DNA reads as TGTGCCAGCAGCTTGGAATGGGAACGCTCACCCCTCCACTTT. It codes for CASSLEWERSPLHF.

The sample holds many counts of this clonotype. This rearrangement joins TRBV2 to TRBJ1-1; D unclear. V lost 8 bases and J 4 bases, leaving 8 bases between the germline ends. The CDR3 runs to 11 residues. Germline values: CDR1 SNHLY, CDR2 FYNNEI. CDR3 nucleotides: TGTGCCAGCGGGGAAGTCACTGAAGCTTTCTTT. Encoded protein: CASGEVTEAFF.

This clonotype has at least ten counts. The chain has TRBV11-2 and TRBJ2-3; 8 bases match TRBD1. This CDR3 comprises 15 residues. CDR1 SGHAT and CDR2 FQNNGV come from the germline V gene. V was pared by 5 bases and J by 2 bases, with 6 bases of the junction left unmatched. The CDR3 loop is CASSPGTGFTDTQYF. CDR3 in DNA: TGTGCCAGCAGCCCCGGGACAGGCTTCACAGATACGCAGTATTTT.

The V and J genes are TRBV10-3 and TRBJ2-3, with D possibly called TRBD1 or TRBD2 (5 bases each). CDR3 length equals 16 residues. CDR1 and CDR2 (germline): ENHRY, SYGVKD. Trimming removed 5 bases at V and 4 bases at J, with 19 bases between. The chain's CDR3 is CAISSPDGACADTQYF. DNA for the CDR3: TGTGCCATCAGTTCCCCGGACGGGGCGTGCGCAGATACGCAGTATTTT.

This chain connects TRBV20-1 to TRBJ2-3; D gene ambiguous. The CDR3 sequence is 10 residues long. V dropped 8 bases and J dropped 5 bases, with 8 bases sitting between them. CDR1 is DFQATT, CDR2 SNEGSKA, per germline (reference sequence). In nucleotides, the CDR3 is TGCAGTCCGTCGAAAGATACGCAGTATTTT. Residues: CSPSKDTQYF.

The CDR3, as DNA: TGTGCCAGTAGTAGCCGGGACGGCGTTTGGGAGCTGTTTTTT. Residues: CASSSRDGVWELFF. The chain carries TRBV19 and TRBJ2-2; the D gene could be TRBD1 or TRBD2 (5 bases each). Trimming cost V 4 bases and J 9 bases, with 15 bases left between them. This CDR3 comprises 14 residues. Germline assignment: CDR1 LNHDA and CDR2 SQIVND (reference sequence).

J is TRBJ2-7 and V is TRBV29-1; 12 nucleotides agree with TRBD2. The CDR3 is 16 residues long. Germline CDR1 reads SQVTM; CDR2 reads ANQGSEA. V lost 7 bases and J lost 3; bases outside the gene matches: 13. The CDR3 DNA sequence: TGCAGCGCCGAGAACCCGCTAGCGGGAGGGCTCTACGAGCAGTACTTC. This gives the protein CSAENPLAGGLYEQYF.